These 19 T cell receptor beta chains were all obtained from the same sample, sequenced in a study of blood T cells in healthy people across ages. A J-beta primer mix and a sample-barcoded 5' primer were used in a second PCR of about 6 to 12 cycles. Each CDR3 protein gets one entry after TCRdb re-called the 5' RACE reads with MiXCR. This sample has over a million distinct CDR3 sequences, with 45% found just once. Sequencing was carried out using blood. The receptors were sampled from a woman aged 55-70 years in good health.

The genes are TRBV11-3 and TRBJ2-2; 9 nucleotides agree with TRBD2. The germline V gene encodes CDR1 SGHNT and CDR2 YENEEA. The CDR3 length is 15 residues. The trim removed 2 bases at V and 6 bases at J, leaving 4 bases unmatched. The CDR3 region has the DNA TGTGCCAGCAGCTTATTAGCGGGAGCTTCCGGGGAGCTGTTTTTT. This encodes CASSLLAGASGELFF.

This clonotype was recorded at least ten times. CDR3 DNA sequence: TGTGCCAGCAGCCAAGACCCGGGGCGGGAGACCCAGTACTTC. Translated, it gives CASSQDPGRETQYF. This sequence joins TRBV3-1 and TRBJ2-5; D might be TRBD1 or TRBD2, each matching 5 bases. CDR3 length: 14 amino acids. Germline V gene data show CDR1 as LGHDT and CDR2 as YNNKEL (reference sequence). V was shortened by 0 bases and J by 5 bases, with 10 bases between the two germline ends.

The chain joins TRBV10-1 to TRBJ2-1, with D maybe TRBD2 (5 bases). Trimming pared 3 bases from V and 0 bases from J, leaving 12 bases between. CDR1 and CDR2 from the germline V gene are WNHNN and SYGVQD (reference sequence). This CDR3 contains 16 residues. The DNA of the CDR3 is TGCGCCAGCAGTGACCCCGGACTCCTCTCCTACAATGAGCAGTTCTTC. The encoded protein is CASSDPGLLSYNEQFF.

The genes are TRBV3-1 and TRBJ2-1; D is tentatively TRBD1 or TRBD2 (5 bases each). The CDR3 loop spans 15 amino acids. The ends were cut back, 0 bases at V and 6 bases at J, with 12 bases in the middle. Looked up from germline, CDR1 is LGHDT and CDR2 is YNNKEL (reference sequence). This CDR3 is CASSQDTGRSNEQFF. The CDR3 bases are TGTGCCAGCAGCCAAGACACGGGACGGAGCAATGAGCAGTTCTTC.

This clonotype was counted a few times. The chain carries TRBV15 and TRBJ2-1; TRBD1 is a possible D gene (6 bases). Trimming removed 11 bases from V and 0 bases from J, with 20 bases in between. The CDR3 is made up of 16 amino acids. Germline lookup yields CDR1 LNHNV and CDR2 YYDKDF (reference sequence). CDR3 residues: CAWGLEIKISYNEQFF. The CDR3 DNA follows: TGTGCCTGGGGGCTAGAGATTAAGATCTCCTACAATGAGCAGTTCTTC.

The CDR3 coding sequence is TGTGCCAGCACCCAGGACAGGGTTGGTGAGCAGTTCTTC. It encodes CASTQDRVGEQFF. The chain has TRBV2 and TRBJ2-1; 8 positions match TRBD1. Germline values: CDR1 SNHLY, CDR2 FYNNEI. The CDR3 runs to 13 residues. V lost 7 bases, J lost 9 bases, and 8 bases stayed unmatched.

This chain connects TRBV6-6 to TRBJ2-1; possibly TRBD1 for D (6 bases). CDR3 length: 15 residues. Trimming left V 5 bases short and J 5 bases short, with 16 bases between. In germline, CDR1 is MNHNY, CDR2 SVGAGI (reference sequence). CDR3 residues: CASSQYRDINNEQFF. Written as DNA, the CDR3 is TGTGCCAGCAGTCAATACCGGGACATCAACAATGAGCAGTTCTTC.

Only a few counts were recorded for this clonotype. The V gene is TRBV2, the J gene TRBJ2-1; 10 bases match TRBD2. Germline assignment: CDR1 SNHLY and CDR2 FYNNEI. CDR3 length: 15 residues. V shed 9 bases and J 9 bases; nucleotides not matched to a gene: 14. The CDR3 bases are TGTGCCAGAACCTCTAGCGGGAGTTGGGGAAGTGAGCAGTTCTTC. Protein sequence: CARTSSGSWGSEQFF.

This clonotype was recorded a few times. The rearrangement links TRBV20-1 to TRBJ2-7; 13 bases align to TRBD2. Germline assignment: CDR1 DFQATT and CDR2 SNEGSKA (reference sequence). Losses at the gene ends were 6 bases for V and 0 bases for J; bases not matched to a gene: 2. The CDR3 is 14 residues long. CDR3 loop: CSARLAGGSYEQYF. The CDR3 coding sequence is TGCAGTGCCAGACTAGCGGGAGGCTCCTACGAGCAGTACTTC.

V and J are TRBV20-1 and TRBJ2-1; D not resolved. Germline loops: CDR1 DFQATT, CDR2 SNEGSKA (reference sequence). V lost 7 bases and J 5 bases, leaving 12 bases between the germline ends. The length of the CDR3 is 12 residues. The CDR3 coding sequence is TGCAGTGGGCAGGCCATCAACAATGAGCAGTTCTTC. This gives the protein CSGQAINNEQFF.

This clonotype was detected many times. The V gene is TRBV3-1, the J gene TRBJ2-4; D not resolved. The DNA end favors TRBJ2-7, so the J call may be wrong. The CDR3 loop spans 14 amino acids. Germline V lookup: CDR1 LGHDT, CDR2 YNNKEL (reference sequence). The CDR3 sequence is CASSRRGPSNEQYF. The CDR3 DNA is TGTGCCAGCAGCCGGCGCGGACCCTCGAACGAGCAGTACTTC.

The chain links TRBV5-1 to TRBJ2-5; D gene ambiguous. Germline V gene data show CDR1 as SGHRS and CDR2 as YFSETQ. Trimming removed 1 base at V and 4 bases at J, with 11 bases between. The CDR3 contains 14 residues. Written as DNA, the CDR3 is TGCGCCAGCAGCTTGCAGGCGATGGGAGAGACCCAGTACTTC. This gives the protein CASSLQAMGETQYF. The variable domain in full, completed from reference TRBV5-1 and TRBJ2-5, reads KAGVTQTPRYLIKTRGQQVTLSCSPISGHRSVSWYQQTPGQGLQFLFEYFSETQRNKGNFPGRFSGRQFSNSRSEMNVSTLELGDSALYLCASSLQAMGETQYFGPGTRLLVL.

This clonotype has a handful of counts. The genes are TRBV21-1 and TRBJ2-1; TRBD2 is the table's D call, not checked against the DNA. TRBV21-1 is recorded as a pseudogene. The CDR3 extends over 19 amino acids. The CDR3 region has the DNA TGTGCCAGCAGCAAATTTAACAGATTAGTTAGCGGCCAGTACAATGAGCAGTTCTTC. It is translated as CASSKFNRLVSGQYNEQFF.

The V call is TRBV7-9, the J call TRBJ1-1; D perhaps matches TRBD1 (5 bases). This CDR3 is built from 15 residues. Germline loops: CDR1 SEHNR, CDR2 FQNEAQ (reference sequence). V dropped 0 bases and J dropped 1 base, with 9 bases sitting between them. The CDR3, as DNA: TGTGCCAGCAGCTTAGCGCGGGGCCGGAACACTGAAGCTTTCTTT. Protein sequence: CASSLARGRNTEAFF.

This clonotype was counted a few times. The rearrangement links TRBV20-1 to TRBJ2-5; TRBD2 aligns across 7 bases. The CDR3 runs to 15 residues. Germline V gene lookup returns CDR1 DFQATT and CDR2 SNEGSKA (reference sequence). Unmatched junction bases numbered 14, after V lost 5 bases and J lost 5 bases. CDR3 sequence: CSALKLGEGDETQYF. In nucleotides, the CDR3 is TGCAGTGCTCTTAAACTGGGGGAGGGAGACGAGACCCAGTACTTC.

The V gene is TRBV6-1, the J gene TRBJ1-2; 7 nucleotides agree with TRBD1. The CDR3 is 13 amino acids. The V gene end was trimmed by 6 bases and the J gene end by 6 bases; junction bases not matched to a gene: 7. In germline, CDR1 is MNHNS, CDR2 SASEGT. This CDR3 is CASRKTGLDGYTF. Here the CDR3 DNA reads TGTGCCAGCAGGAAGACAGGGCTGGATGGCTACACCTTC.

The genes are TRBV20-1 and TRBJ2-4; possibly TRBD1 or TRBD2 for D (5 bases each). The CDR3 loop spans 13 amino acids. The V end was cut by 6 bases, the J end by 0 bases, with 9 bases between. Germline V CDR1 and CDR2: DFQATT, SNEGSKA (reference sequence). CDR3 amino acids: CSATGTAKNIQYF. CDR3 DNA: TGCAGTGCAACTGGGACAGCCAAAAACATTCAGTACTTC.

This clonotype was observed many times. The chain carries TRBV5-6 and TRBJ2-7, with 9 bases that match TRBD1. The CDR3 loop spans 15 amino acids. V lost 0 bases and J lost 3; bases outside the gene matches: 4. CDR1 and CDR2 (germline): SGHDT, YYEEEE. The CDR3 loop reads CASSLAVTGGYEQYF. The CDR3 coding sequence is TGTGCCAGCAGCTTGGCCGTGACAGGGGGCTACGAGCAGTACTTC. Complete variable domain (other parts from reference TRBV5-6 and TRBJ2-7): DAGVTQSPTHLIKTRGQQVTLRCSPKSGHDTVSWYQQALGQGPQFIFQYYEEEERQRGNFPDRFSGHQFPNYSSELNVNALLLGDSALYLCASSLAVTGGYEQYFGPGTRLTVT.

Comment on this clonotype: A read error may explain this, as a much larger clone is one base away. V usage is TRBV20-1 and J usage is TRBJ1-2; maybe TRBD1 (6 bases). The CDR3 contains 13 residues. Germline loops: CDR1 DFQATT, CDR2 SNEGSKA (reference sequence). CDR3 sequence reads: CSARQESNYGHTF. Here the CDR3 DNA reads TGCAGTGCGAGACAGGAATCTAACTATGGCCACACCTTC.